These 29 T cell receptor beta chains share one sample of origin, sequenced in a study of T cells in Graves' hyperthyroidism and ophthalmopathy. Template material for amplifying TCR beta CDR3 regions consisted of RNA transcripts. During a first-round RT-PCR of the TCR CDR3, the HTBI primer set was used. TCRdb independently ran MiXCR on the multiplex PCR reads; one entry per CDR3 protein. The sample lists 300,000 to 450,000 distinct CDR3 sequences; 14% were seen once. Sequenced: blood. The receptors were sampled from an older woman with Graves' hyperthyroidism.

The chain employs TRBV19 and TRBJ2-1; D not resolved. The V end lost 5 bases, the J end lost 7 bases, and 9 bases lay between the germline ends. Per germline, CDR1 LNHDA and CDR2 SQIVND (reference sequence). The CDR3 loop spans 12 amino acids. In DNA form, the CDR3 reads TGTGCCAGTAGTCCTCAGTTAAATGAGCAGTTCTTC. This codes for CASSPQLNEQFF.

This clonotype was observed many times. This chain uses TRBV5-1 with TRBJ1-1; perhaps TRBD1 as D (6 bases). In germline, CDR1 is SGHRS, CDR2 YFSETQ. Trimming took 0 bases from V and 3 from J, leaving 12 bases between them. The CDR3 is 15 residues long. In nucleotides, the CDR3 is TGCGCCAGCAGCTTGGGGGCAGACAGGCACACTGAAGCTTTCTTT. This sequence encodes CASSLGADRHTEAFF.

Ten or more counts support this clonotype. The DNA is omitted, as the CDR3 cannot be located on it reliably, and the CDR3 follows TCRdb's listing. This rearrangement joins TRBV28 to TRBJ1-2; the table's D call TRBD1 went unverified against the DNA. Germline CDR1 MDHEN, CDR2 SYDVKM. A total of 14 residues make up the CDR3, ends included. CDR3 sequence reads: CASILGQGGYGYTF.

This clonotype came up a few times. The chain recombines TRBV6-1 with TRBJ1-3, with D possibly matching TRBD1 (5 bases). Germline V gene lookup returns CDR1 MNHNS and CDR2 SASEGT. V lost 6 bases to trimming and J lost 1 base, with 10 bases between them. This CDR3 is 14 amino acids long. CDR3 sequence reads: CASRIQGSGNTIYF. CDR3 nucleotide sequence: TGTGCCAGCAGGATCCAGGGATCTGGAAACACCATATATTTT.

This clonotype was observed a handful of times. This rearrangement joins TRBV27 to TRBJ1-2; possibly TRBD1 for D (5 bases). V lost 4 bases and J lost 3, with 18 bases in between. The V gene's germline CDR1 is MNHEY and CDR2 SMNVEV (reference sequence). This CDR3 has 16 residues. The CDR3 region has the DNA TGTGCCAGCAGTTGGGGTCCGGGACGGGGCCACTATGGCTACACCTTC. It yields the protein CASSWGPGRGHYGYTF.

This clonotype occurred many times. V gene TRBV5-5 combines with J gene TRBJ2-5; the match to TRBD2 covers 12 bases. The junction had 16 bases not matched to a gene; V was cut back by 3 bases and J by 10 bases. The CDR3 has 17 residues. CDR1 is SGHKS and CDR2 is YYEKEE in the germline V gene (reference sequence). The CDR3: CASSSRGSTSGRDGQYF. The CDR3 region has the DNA TGTGCCAGCAGCTCGCGTGGGTCGACTAGCGGGAGAGATGGCCAGTACTTC.

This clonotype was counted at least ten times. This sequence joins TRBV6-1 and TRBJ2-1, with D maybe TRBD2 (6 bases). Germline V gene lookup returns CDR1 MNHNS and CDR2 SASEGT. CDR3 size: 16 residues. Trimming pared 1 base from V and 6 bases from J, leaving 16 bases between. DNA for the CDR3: TGTGCCAGCAGTGAAGGTTGGGGCGGGACCTTCAATGAGCAGTTCTTC. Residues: CASSEGWGGTFNEQFF.

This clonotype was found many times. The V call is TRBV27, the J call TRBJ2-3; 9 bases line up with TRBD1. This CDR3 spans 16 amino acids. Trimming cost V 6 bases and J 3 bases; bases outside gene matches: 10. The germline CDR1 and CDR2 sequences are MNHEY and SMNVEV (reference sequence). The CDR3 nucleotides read TGTGCCAGCAGCTCATGGACAGGGGTCCTGACAGATACGCAGTATTTT. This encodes CASSSWTGVLTDTQYF.

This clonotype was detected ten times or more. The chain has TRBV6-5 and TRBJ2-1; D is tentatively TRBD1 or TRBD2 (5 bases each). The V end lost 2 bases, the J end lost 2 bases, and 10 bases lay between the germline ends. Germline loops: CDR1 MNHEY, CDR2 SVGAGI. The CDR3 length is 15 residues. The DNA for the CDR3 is TGTGCCAGCAGTTACCTCGGGACCGCCTACAATGAGCAGTTCTTC. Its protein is CASSYLGTAYNEQFF.

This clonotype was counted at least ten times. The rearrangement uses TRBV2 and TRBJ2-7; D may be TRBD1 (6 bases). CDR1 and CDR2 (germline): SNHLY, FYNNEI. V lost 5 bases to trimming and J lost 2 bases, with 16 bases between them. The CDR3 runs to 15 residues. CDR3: CASSSSGVGAYEQYF. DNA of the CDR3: TGTGCCAGCAGTTCCTCAGGGGTGGGTGCCTACGAGCAGTACTTC.

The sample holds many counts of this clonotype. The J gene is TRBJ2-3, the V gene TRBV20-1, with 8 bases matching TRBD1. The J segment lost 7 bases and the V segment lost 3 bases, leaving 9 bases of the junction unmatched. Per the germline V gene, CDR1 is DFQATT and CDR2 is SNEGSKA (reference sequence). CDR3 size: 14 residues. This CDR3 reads CSASGQGTQNTQYF. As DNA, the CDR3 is TGCAGTGCTAGTGGACAGGGAACACAAAATACGCAGTATTTT.

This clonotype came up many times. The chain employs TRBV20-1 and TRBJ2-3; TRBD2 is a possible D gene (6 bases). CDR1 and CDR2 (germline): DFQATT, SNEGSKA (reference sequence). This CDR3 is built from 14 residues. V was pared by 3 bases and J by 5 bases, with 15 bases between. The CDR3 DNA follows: TGCAGTGCTAGGAAGCGGGTCCCGGGAGATACGCAGTATTTT. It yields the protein CSARKRVPGDTQYF.

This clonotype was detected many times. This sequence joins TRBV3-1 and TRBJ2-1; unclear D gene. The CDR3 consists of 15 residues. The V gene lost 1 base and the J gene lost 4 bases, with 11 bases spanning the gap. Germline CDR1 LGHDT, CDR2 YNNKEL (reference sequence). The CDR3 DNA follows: TGTGCCAGCAGCCAAGGGGGTCTGGTGTACAATGAGCAGTTCTTC. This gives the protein CASSQGGLVYNEQFF.

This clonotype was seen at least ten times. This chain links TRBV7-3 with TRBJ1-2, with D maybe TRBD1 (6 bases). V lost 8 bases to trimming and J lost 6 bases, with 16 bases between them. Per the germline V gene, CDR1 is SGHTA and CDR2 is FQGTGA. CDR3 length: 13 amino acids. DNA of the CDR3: TGTGCCAGCGCCACTCCCGGGGGCGATGGCTACACCTTC. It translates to CASATPGGDGYTF.

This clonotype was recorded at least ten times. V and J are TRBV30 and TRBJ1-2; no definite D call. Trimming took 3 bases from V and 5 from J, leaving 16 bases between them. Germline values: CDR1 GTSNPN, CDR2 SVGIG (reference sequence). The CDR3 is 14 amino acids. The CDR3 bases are TGTGCCTGGAGGTCATCCGGGCCCTTTTATGGCTACACCTTC. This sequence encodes CAWRSSGPFYGYTF. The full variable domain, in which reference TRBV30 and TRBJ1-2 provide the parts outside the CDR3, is SQTIHQWPATLVQPVGSPLSLECTVEGTSNPNLYWYRQAAGRGLQLLFYSVGIGQISSEVPQNLSASRPQDRQFILSSKKLLLSDSGFYLCAWRSSGPFYGYTFGSGTRLTVV.

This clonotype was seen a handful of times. The CDR3 DNA reads TGTGCCAGCAGTACTAGGACTAGCGGCACAGATACGCAGTATTTT. Its translation: CASSTRTSGTDTQYF. The chain recombines TRBV2 with TRBJ2-3; 9 bases are shared with TRBD2. Germline-derived CDR1 and CDR2 are SNHLY and FYNNEI. This CDR3 region has 15 residues. The ends lost 5 bases at V and 1 base at J; junction bases unmatched: 4.

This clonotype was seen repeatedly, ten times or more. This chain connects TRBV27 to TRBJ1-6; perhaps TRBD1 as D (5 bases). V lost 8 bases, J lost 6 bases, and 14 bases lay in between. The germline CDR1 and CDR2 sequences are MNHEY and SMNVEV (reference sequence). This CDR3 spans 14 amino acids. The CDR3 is CASGVWGVNSPLHF. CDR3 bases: TGTGCCAGCGGGGTGTGGGGGGTTAATTCACCCCTCCACTTT.

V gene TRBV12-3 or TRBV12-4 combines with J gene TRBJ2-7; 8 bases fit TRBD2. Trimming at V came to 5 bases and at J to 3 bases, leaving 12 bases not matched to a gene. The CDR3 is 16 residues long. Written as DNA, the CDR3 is TGTGCCAGCAGTCCACCTCTGGGACTAGTAAACTACGAGCAGTACTTC. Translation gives CASSPPLGLVNYEQYF.

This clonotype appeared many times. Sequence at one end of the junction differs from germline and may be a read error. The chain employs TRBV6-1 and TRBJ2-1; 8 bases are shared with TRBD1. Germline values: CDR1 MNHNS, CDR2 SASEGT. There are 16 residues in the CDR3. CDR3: CASREGQGLTYNEQFF. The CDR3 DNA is TGTGCCAGCAGGGAAGGACAGGGACTCACCTACAATGAGCAGTTCTTC.

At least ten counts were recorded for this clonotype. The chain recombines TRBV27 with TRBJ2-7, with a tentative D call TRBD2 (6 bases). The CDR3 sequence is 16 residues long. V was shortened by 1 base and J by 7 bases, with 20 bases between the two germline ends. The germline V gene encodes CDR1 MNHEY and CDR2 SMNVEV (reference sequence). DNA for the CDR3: TGTGCCAGCAGTTTATATCGGGGGACGAGGGCGGTTGAGCAGTACTTC. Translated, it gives CASSLYRGTRAVEQYF.

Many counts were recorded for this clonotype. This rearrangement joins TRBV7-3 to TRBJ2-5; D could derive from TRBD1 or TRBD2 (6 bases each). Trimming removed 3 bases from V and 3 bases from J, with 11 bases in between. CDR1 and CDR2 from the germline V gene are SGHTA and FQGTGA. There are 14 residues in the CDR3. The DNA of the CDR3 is TGTGCCAGCAGCTTGGGGGGCAGGGAAGAGACCCAGTACTTC. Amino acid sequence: CASSLGGREETQYF.

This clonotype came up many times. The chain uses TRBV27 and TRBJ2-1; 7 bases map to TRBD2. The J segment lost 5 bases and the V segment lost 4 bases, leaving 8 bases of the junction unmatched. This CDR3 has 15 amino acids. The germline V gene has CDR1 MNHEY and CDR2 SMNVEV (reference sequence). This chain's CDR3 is CASSSSGKSNNEQFF. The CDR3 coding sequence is TGTGCCAGCAGTTCGAGCGGGAAAAGTAACAATGAGCAGTTCTTC.

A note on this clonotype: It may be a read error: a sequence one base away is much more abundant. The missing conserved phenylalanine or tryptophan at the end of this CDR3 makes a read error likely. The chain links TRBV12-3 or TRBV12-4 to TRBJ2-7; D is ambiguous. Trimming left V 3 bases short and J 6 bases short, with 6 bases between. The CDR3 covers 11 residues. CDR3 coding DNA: TGTGCCAGCAGTTTTCGTGGCGAGCAGTACCTC. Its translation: CASSFRGEQYL.

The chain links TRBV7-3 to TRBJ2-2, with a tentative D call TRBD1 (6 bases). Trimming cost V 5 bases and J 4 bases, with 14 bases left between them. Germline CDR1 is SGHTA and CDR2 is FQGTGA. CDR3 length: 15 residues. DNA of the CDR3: TGTGCCAGCAGCAGCCGACAGGCTTCCACCGGGGAGCTGTTTTTT. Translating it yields CASSSRQASTGELFF.

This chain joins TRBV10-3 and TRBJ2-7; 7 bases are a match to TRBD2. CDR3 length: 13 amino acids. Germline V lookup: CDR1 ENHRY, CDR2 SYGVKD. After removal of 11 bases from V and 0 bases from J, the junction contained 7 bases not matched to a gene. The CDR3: CAATSASSYEQYF. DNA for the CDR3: TGTGCCGCCACTAGCGCCAGCTCCTACGAGCAGTACTTC.

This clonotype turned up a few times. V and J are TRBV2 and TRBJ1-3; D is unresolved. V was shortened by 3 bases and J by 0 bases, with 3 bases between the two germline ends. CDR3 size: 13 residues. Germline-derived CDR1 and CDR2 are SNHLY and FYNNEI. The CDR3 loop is CASSENSGNTIYF. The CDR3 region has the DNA TGTGCCAGCAGTGAGAACTCTGGAAACACCATATATTTT.

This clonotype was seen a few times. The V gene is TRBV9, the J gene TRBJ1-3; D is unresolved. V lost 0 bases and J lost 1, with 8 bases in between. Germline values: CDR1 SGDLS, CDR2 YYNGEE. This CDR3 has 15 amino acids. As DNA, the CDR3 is TGTGCCAGCAGCGTAGCGGCAGCTTCTGGAAACACCATATATTTT. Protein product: CASSVAAASGNTIYF.

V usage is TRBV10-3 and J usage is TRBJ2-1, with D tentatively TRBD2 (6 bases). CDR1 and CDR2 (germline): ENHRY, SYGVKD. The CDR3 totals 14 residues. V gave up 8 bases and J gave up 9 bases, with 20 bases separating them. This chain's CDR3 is CAIRGGTWSSEQFF. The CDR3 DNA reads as TGTGCCATCCGGGGCGGGACTTGGAGCAGTGAGCAGTTCTTC.

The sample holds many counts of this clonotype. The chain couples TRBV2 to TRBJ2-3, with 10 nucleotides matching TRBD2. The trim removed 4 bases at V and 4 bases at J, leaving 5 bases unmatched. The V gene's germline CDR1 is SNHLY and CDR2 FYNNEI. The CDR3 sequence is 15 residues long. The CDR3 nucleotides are TGTGCCAGCAGTGCCCTAAGCGGGAGGGCAGATACGCAGTATTTT. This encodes CASSALSGRADTQYF.